These 8 T cell receptor beta chains were all obtained from the same sample, sequenced in a study of molecular identifiers for immune sequencing clone quantification (dated by TCRdb to the late 2010s). Libraries were made using PCR. Instrument on record: Illumina HiSeq 4000. TCRdb passed the public sequencing reads through fastp at Q25 and MiXCR, retaining productive beta sequences. CDR3 protein sequences are deduplicated, and each keeps its most common genes and DNA. Here the sample has a few hundred thousand distinct CDR3 sequences; 20% to 25% occur a single time. The top ten hold under 0.85% of the sample. What was sequenced was naive CD8+ T cells from blood, with Jurkat cell RNA spiked in. This sample's cell subset or site label indicates: FACS-sorted CD8+CD4-CCR7+CD45RA+ naive T cells. These receptors were collected from a human donor in good health. Some libraries in this study had Jurkat cell RNA spiked in.

This clonotype occurred many times. The rearrangement uses TRBV28 and TRBJ1-5; D is unresolved. V was pared by 3 bases and J by 2 bases, with 11 bases between. The CDR3 has 15 amino acids. Germline V gene sequence: CDR1 MDHEN, CDR2 SYDVKM. CDR3 sequence (DNA): TGTGCCAGCAGTTTGACCCCCGGGGGCAATCAGCCCCAGCATTTT. It encodes CASSLTPGGNQPQHF.

This clonotype was seen a few times. The chain is built from TRBV27 and TRBJ2-2; 12 positions match TRBD2. This CDR3 comprises 16 residues. Germline V gene lookup returns CDR1 MNHEY and CDR2 SMNVEV (reference sequence). V was clipped by 0 bases and J by 13 bases; unmatched bases: 9. CDR3 nucleotide sequence: TGTGCCAGCAGTTTATCGCCTCGACTAGCGGGAGCCCCGCTGTTTTTT. This gives the protein CASSLSPRLAGAPLFF.

The sample holds a few counts of this clonotype. The genes are TRBV19 and TRBJ2-3; 9 bases agree with TRBD1. The trim removed 10 bases at V and 1 base at J, leaving 6 bases unmatched. CDR1 and CDR2 from the germline V gene are LNHDA and SQIVND (reference sequence). The CDR3 contains 14 residues. The CDR3 sequence is CATTRTGGTDTQYF. CDR3 bases: TGTGCCACCACGAGGACAGGGGGCACAGATACGCAGTATTTT.

V gene TRBV11-2 combines with J gene TRBJ2-7; possibly TRBD2 for D (5 bases). The germline V gene encodes CDR1 SGHAT and CDR2 FQNNGV. CDR3 size: 17 residues. The germline V and J ends were trimmed by 5 bases and 2 bases, with 22 bases remaining between them. The CDR3 is CASSPSYTALLTYEQYF. In DNA form, the CDR3 reads TGTGCCAGCAGCCCTAGCTATACAGCATTGCTGACCTACGAGCAGTACTTC. Complete variable domain (other parts from reference TRBV11-2 and TRBJ2-7): EAGVAQSPRYKIIEKRQSVAFWCNPISGHATLYWYQQILGQGPKLLIQFQNNGVVDDSQLPKDRFSAERLKGVDSTLKIQPAKLEDSAVYLCASSPSYTALLTYEQYFGPGTRLTVT.

The chain is built from TRBV19 and TRBJ2-1, with a weak D call TRBD2 (6 bases). This CDR3 is 13 amino acids long. Deletions cut 9 bases from V and 7 bases from J, with 16 bases between. Germline lookup yields CDR1 LNHDA and CDR2 SQIVND (reference sequence). The CDR3 bases are TGTGCCAGCTCAACGACTAGGTCTAATGAGCAGTTCTTC. Its translation: CASSTTRSNEQFF. Supplemented by reference TRBV19 and TRBJ2-1, the full variable domain reads DGGITQSPKYLFRKEGQNVTLSCEQNLNHDAMYWYRQDPGQGLRLIYYSQIVNDFQKGDIAEGYSVSREKKESFPLTVTSAQKNPTAFYLCASSTTRSNEQFFGPGTRLTVL.

Details on this clonotype: A read error may explain this, as a much larger clone is one base away. The chain combines TRBV14 with TRBJ1-1; D is unresolved. Germline CDR1 SGHDN, CDR2 FVKESK. The CDR3 extends over 13 amino acids. The CDR3 region is CAGSQEYVTEAFF. CDR3 nucleotide sequence: TGTGCCGGCAGCCAAGAATATGTCACTGAAGCTTTCTTT. Full variable domain (rest looked up from reference TRBV14 and TRBJ1-1): EAGVTQFPSHSVIEKGQTVTLRCDPISGHDNLYWYRRVMGKEIKFLLHFVKESKQDESGMPNNRFLAERTGGTYSTLKVQPAELEDSGVYFCAGSQEYVTEAFFGQGTRLTVV.

This clonotype occurred a few times. The V gene is TRBV4-1, the J gene TRBJ2-1; D is ambiguous. The germline V gene encodes CDR1 MGHRA and CDR2 YSYEKL. V lost 9 bases to trimming and J lost 9 bases, with 12 bases between them. The CDR3 has 11 residues. The CDR3 loop is CASSSAVEQFF. The CDR3 DNA is TGCGCCAGTTCTTCAGCAGTTGAGCAGTTCTTC.

V usage is TRBV3-2 and J usage is TRBJ1-1; the table names TRBD1, a call not compared with the DNA. TRBV3-2 is noted as a pseudogene. The CDR3 covers 18 residues. Written as DNA, the CDR3 is TGTGCCAGCAGCCACCGGGACAGGGGGAGAATACTGAACACTGAAGCTTTCTTT. Amino acids: CASSHRDRGRILNTEAFF.